This TCR beta chain derives from a study of cytomegalovirus exposure and HLA in healthy donors. Study-level background: In an early release, HLA-typed donors contributed approximately 80 million unique TCR sequences. Study-wide results and limits: A later analysis linked a missense DCLRE1C variant to TCR beta V- and J-gene trimming. Most TCR beta V segments were productive about 90% or about 30% of the time in an earlier analysis.

On this clone: Its antigen is as yet unknown.

Researchers ran the PCR with 60 Vbeta and 13 Jbeta primers. TCRdb's table, derived via immunoSEQ multiplex PCR, lists solely in-frame clones and lacks some. The data hold under 150,000 clones, with about four fifths observed a single time. Trimming cost V 1 base and J 8 bases; bases outside gene matches: 9. Germline assignment: CDR1 MGHRA and CDR2 YSYEKL. The CDR3 runs to 15 residues. This clonotype was sampled from a human donor in good health. This chain links TRBV4-1 with TRBJ1-2; 8 bases are a match to TRBD1. Material: PBMCs. The DNA of the CDR3 is TGCGCCAGCAGCCAAGTTGGTAGCAGGGGGCGCGGCTACACCTTC. Translated, it gives CASSQVGSRGRGYTF.